This T cell receptor (beta chain) was observed in a study of T cell changes during pregnancy in multiple sclerosis. Here immunoSEQ multiplex PCR was the method, and the copy in TCRdb shows in-frame clones only, minus some. This sample has tens of thousands of clones, with roughly nine tenths found just once. Germline CDR1 SGDLS, CDR2 YYNGEE. Germline trimming cut 4 bases from V and 5 bases from J; bases unmatched to any gene: 7. The CDR3 extends over 16 amino acids. Here the sequenced sample was CD8+ T cells from peripheral blood mononuclear cells, taken before pregnancy. The genes are TRBV9 and TRBJ2-2; 11 nucleotides align to TRBD1. This receptor was obtained from a female donor with multiple sclerosis, enrolled in a pregnancy study. DNA for the CDR3: TGTGCCAGCAGCATAACCGGGACAGGGGGGACCGGGGAGCTGTTTTTT. Translation gives CASSITGTGGTGELFF.